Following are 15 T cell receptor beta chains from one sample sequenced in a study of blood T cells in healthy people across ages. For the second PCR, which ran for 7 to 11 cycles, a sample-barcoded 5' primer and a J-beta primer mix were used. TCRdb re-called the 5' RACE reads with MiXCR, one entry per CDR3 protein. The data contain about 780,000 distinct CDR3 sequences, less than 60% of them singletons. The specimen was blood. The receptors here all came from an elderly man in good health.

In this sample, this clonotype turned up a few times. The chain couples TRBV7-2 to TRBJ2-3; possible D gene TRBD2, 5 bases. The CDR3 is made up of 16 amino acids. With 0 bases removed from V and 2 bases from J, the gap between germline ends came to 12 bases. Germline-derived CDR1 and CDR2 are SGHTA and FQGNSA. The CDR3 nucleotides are TGTGCCAGCAGCTTAGCTTCCTTGCGGGCCACAGATACGCAGTATTTT. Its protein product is CASSLASLRATDTQYF.

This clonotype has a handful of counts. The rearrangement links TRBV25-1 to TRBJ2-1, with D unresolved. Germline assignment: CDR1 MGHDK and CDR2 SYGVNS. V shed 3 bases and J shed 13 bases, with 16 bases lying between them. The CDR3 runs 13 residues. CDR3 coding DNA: TGTGCCAGCAGTGACATAGACGGAATTAGACAGTTCTTC. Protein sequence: CASSDIDGIRQFF.

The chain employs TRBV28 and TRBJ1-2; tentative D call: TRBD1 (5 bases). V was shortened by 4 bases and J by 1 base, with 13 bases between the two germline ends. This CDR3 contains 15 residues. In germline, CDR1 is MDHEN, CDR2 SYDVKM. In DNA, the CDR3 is TGTGCCAGCAGTTCCTCGCGCGGGGGTAACTATGGCTACACCTTC. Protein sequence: CASSSSRGGNYGYTF.

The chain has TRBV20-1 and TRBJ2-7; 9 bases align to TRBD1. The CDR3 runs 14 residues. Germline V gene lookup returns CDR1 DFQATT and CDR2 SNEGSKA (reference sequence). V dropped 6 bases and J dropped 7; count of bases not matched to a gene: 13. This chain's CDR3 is CSAGRDATGGEQYF. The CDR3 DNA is TGCAGTGCCGGAAGAGATGCGACAGGGGGAGAGCAGTACTTC.

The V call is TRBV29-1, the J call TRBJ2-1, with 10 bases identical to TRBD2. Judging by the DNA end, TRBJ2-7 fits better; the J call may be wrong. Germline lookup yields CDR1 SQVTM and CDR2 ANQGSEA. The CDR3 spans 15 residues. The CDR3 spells CSVGALAGVHNEQYF. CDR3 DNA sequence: TGCAGCGTTGGGGCCCTAGCGGGAGTCCACAATGAGCAGTACTTC.

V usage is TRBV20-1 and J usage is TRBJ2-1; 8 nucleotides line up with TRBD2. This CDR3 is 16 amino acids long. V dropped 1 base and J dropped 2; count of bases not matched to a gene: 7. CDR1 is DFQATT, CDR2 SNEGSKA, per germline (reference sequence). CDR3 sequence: CSARVGAGGTYNEQFF. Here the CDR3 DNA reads TGCAGTGCTAGAGTCGGGGCGGGAGGTACCTACAATGAGCAGTTCTTC.

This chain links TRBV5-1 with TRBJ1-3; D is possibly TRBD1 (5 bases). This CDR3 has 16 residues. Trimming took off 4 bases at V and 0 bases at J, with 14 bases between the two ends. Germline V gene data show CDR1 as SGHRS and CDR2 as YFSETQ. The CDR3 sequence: CASSARQTYSGNTIYF. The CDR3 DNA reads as TGCGCCAGCAGCGCCCGACAGACCTACTCTGGAAACACCATATATTTT.

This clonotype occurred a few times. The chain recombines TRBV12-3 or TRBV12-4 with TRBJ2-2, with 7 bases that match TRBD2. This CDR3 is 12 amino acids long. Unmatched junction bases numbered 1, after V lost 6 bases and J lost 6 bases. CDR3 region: CASSRGAGELFF. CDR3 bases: TGTGCCAGCAGCCGGGGGGCCGGGGAGCTGTTTTTT.

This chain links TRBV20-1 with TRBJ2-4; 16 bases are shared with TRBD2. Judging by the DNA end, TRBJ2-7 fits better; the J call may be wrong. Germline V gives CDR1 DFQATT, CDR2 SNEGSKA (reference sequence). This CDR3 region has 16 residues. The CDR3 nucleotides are TGCAGTGCTGCCCCGGGACTAGCGGGAGGGTTTTACGAGCAGTACTTC. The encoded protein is CSAAPGLAGGFYEQYF.

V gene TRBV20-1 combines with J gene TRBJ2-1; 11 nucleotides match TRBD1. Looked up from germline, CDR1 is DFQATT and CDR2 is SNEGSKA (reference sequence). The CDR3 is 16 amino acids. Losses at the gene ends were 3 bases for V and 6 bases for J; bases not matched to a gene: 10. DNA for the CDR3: TGCAGTGCTAGGTGGGCTATCGGGACAGGGGGCAATGAGCAGTTCTTC. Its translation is CSARWAIGTGGNEQFF.

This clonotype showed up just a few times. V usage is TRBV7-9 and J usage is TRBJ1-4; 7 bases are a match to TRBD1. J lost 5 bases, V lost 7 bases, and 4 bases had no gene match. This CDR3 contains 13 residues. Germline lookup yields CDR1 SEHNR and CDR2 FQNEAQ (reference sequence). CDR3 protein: CASNVGQNEKLFF. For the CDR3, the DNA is TGTGCCAGCAACGTGGGACAGAATGAAAAACTGTTTTTT. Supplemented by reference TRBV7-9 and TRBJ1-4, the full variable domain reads DTGVSQNPRHKITKRGQNVTFRCDPISEHNRLYWYRQTLGQGPEFLTYFQNEAQLEKSRLLSDRFSAERPKGSFSTLEIQRTEQGDSAMYLCASNVGQNEKLFFGSGTQLSVL.

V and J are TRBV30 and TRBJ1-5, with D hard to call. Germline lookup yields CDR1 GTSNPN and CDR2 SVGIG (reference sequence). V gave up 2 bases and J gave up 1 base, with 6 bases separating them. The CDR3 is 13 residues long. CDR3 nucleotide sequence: TGTGCCTGGAGTCCCCAGAGCAATCAGCCCCAGCATTTT. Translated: CAWSPQSNQPQHF.

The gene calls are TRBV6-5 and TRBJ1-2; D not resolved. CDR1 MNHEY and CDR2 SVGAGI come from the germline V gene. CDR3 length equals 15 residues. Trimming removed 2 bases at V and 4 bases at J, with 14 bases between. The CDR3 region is CASSYGRALGYGYTF. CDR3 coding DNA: TGTGCCAGCAGTTACGGGCGCGCCCTTGGCTATGGCTACACCTTC.

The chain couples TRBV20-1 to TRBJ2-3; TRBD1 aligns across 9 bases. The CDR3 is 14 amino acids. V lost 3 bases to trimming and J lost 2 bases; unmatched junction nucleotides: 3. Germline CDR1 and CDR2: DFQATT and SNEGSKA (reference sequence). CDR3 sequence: CSASRTGVTDTQYF. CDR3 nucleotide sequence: TGCAGTGCTAGCCGGACAGGGGTCACAGATACGCAGTATTTT.

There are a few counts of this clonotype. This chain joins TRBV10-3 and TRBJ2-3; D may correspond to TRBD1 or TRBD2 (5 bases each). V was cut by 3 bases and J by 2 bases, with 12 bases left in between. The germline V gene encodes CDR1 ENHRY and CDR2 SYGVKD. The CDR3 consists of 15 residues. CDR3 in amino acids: CAISEGDLHTDTQYF. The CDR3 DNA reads TGTGCCATCAGTGAAGGGGACCTACACACAGATACGCAGTATTTT.